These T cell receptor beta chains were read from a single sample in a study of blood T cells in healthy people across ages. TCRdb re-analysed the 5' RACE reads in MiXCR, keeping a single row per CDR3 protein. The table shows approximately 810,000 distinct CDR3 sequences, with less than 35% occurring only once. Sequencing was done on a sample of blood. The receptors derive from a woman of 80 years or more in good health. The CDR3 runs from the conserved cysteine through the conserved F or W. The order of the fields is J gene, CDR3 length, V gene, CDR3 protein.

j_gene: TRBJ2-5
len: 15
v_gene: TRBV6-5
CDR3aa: CASSPTGRGRQTQYF

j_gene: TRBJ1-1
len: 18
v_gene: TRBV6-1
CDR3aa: CASRGPVGGGGPIAEAFF

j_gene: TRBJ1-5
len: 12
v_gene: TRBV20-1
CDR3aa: CRATEGSQPQHF

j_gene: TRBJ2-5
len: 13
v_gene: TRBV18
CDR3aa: CASSPRVEETQYF

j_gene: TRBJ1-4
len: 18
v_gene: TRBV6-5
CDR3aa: CASSYPPGQGRGGEKLFF

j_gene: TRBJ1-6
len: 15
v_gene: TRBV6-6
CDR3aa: CASSYSGGRESPLHF

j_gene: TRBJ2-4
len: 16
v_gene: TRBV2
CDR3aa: CASTLDSGQGINIQYF

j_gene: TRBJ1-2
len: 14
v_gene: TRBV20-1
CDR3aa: CSARVVQASYGYTF

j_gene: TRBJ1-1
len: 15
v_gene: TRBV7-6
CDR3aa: CASSPRDRGNTEAFF

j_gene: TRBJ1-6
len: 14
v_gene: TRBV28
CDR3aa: CASSLSQGNSPLHF

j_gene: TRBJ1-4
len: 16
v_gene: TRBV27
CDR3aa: CASSSPHGATNEKLFF

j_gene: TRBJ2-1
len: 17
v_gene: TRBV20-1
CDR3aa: CSARDSGRNPTHNEQFF

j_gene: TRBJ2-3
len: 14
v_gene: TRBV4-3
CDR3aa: CASSPGGQGDTQYF

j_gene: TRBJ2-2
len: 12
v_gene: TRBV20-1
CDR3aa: CSGIINTGELFF

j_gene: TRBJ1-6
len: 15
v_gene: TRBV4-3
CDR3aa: CASSQGRDTFSPLHF

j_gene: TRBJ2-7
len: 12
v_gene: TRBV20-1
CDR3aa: CSARRLKYEQYF

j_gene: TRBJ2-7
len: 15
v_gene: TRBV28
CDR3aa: CASSFSSGGSYEQYF

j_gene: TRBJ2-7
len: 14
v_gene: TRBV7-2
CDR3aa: CASSSRVFSGEQYF

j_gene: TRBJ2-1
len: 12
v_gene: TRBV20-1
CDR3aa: CSARDLGNEQFF

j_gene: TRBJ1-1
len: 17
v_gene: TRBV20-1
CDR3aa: CSARDWGTNRRNTEAFF

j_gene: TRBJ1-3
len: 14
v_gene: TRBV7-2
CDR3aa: CASSLSGTGNTIYF

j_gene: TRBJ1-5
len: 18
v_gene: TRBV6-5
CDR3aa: CASSYNFVAGRWDQPQHF

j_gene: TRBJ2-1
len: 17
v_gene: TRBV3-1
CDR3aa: CASSQPERALTYNEQFF

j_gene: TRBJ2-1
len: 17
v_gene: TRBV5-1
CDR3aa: CASSLPSQSGGAGEQFF

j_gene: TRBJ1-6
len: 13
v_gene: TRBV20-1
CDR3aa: CSASTLRKSPLHF

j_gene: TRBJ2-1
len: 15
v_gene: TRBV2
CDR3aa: CASSSQGAARNEQFF

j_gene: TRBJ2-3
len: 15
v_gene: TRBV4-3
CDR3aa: CASSQDKVRTDTQYF

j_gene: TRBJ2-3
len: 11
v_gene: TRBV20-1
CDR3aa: CSGQIENTQYF

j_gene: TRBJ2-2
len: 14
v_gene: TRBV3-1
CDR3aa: CASSGQGGTGELFF

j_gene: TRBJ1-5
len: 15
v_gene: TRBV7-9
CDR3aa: CASSRSGGERQPQHF

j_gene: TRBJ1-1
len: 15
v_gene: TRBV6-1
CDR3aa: CASRDRGRSWTEAFF

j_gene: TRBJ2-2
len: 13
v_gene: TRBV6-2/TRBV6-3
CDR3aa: CASRLPGTGELFF

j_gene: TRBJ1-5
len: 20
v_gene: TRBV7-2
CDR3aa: CASSLVLGGTGGYSNQPQHF

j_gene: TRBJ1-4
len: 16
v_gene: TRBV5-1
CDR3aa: CASSFQGMSTNEKLFF

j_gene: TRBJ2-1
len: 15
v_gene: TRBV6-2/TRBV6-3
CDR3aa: CASSRPAGGPNEQFF

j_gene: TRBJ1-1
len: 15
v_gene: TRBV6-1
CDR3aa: CASRSEGQGATEAFF

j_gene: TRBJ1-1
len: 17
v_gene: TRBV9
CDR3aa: CASRTDPGTAASTEAFF

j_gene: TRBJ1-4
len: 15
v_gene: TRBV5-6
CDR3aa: CASSQDRGPNEKLFF

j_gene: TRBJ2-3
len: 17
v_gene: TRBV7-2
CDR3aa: CASSRDLAGGLKDTQYF

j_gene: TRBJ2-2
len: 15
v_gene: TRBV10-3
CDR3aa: CAISGAGQALRELFF

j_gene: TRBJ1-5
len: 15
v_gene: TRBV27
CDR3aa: CASNSGAGGNQPQHF

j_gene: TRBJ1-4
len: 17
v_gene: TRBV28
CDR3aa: CASSLPQSYATNEKLFF

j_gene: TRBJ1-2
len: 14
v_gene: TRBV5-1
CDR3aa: CASSHRTGGYGYTF

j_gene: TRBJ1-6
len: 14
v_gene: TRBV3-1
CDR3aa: CASRLNGGDSPLHF

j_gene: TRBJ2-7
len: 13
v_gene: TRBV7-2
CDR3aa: CASSLVMPYEQYF

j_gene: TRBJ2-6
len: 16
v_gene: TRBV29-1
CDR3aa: CSVSQQGASGANVLTF

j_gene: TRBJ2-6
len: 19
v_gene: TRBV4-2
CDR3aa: CASSQAGDRGTSGANVLTF

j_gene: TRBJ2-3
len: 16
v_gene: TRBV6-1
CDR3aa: CASSPRPGGYTDTQYF

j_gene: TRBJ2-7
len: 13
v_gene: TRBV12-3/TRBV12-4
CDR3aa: CASRSGGSSEQYF

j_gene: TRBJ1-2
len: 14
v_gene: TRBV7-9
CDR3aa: CASRGGTGNYGYTF